This T cell receptor beta chain was found in a study of Graves' ophthalmopathy and Graves' hyperthyroidism. Transcripts of RNA were the source for amplifying TCR beta CDR3 regions. First-round RT-PCR relied on HTBI primers, and a second-round multiplex PCR came next. TCRdb recomputed calls from the multiplex PCR reads with MiXCR, one row per CDR3 protein. The data contain a few hundred thousand distinct CDR3 sequences, 17% of them seen just once; the ten biggest clones take up roughly 2.3%. This clonotype was observed many times. Sequencing used peripheral blood. The source is an adult woman with stable Graves' hyperthyroidism.

CDR3: CALQGALGSPLHF. CDR3 sequence (DNA): TGTGCCCTCCAGGGGGCGCTTGGTTCACCCCTCCACTTT. V is TRBV30 and J is TRBJ1-6; 8 bases line up with TRBD1. From germline, CDR1 is GTSNPN and CDR2 SVGIG (reference sequence). The CDR3 is 13 residues long. V dropped 8 bases and J dropped 9; count of bases not matched to a gene: 9. Drawing the rest from reference TRBV30 and TRBJ1-6, the complete variable domain is SQTIHQWPATLVQPVGSPLSLECTVEGTSNPNLYWYRQAAGRGLQLLFYSVGIGQISSEVPQNLSASRPQDRQFILSSKKLLLSDSGFYLCALQGALGSPLHFGNGTRLTVT.